Below, 25 T cell receptor beta chains from the same sample are listed, as sequenced in a study of regulatory T cells in long-lasting Graves disease. CDR3-region Arm-PCR and iRepertoire HTBI primers produced the TCR beta libraries. From the multiplex PCR reads, TCRdb called clonotypes with MiXCR, one entry per CDR3 protein. In the table there are hundreds of thousands of distinct CDR3 sequences, roughly 15% of which are singletons. Time point: newly diagnosed GD, antithyroid drugs for less than 3 months. Preparation of the TCR library used RNA extracted from PBMCs. These data were likewise used in another study, on T cells in Graves' hyperthyroidism and ophthalmopathy.

The sample here was peripheral blood mononuclear cells (PBMCs), taken at new diagnosis, from a patient treated with antithyroid drugs. These receptors came from a woman in her 30s with Graves disease.

This clonotype was picked up many times. This chain connects TRBV5-1 to TRBJ2-7; TRBD1 matches 7 bases. The J segment lost 0 bases and the V segment lost 4 bases, leaving 7 bases of the junction unmatched. This CDR3 contains 15 residues. Germline assignment: CDR1 SGHRS and CDR2 YFSETQ. In DNA, the CDR3 is TGCGCCAGCAGCGCGACCGGGACAGTCTCCTACGAGCAGTACTTC. Amino acid sequence: CASSATGTVSYEQYF.

This clonotype was found many times. V gene TRBV9 combines with J gene TRBJ2-5; no reliable D call. Trimming removed 0 bases at V and 5 bases at J, with 8 bases between. The CDR3 contains 13 residues. Germline CDR1 and CDR2: SGDLS and YYNGEE. The CDR3 DNA sequence: TGTGCCAGCAGCGTAGGTGGTCAGGAGACCCAGTACTTC. Amino acids: CASSVGGQETQYF.

The chain carries TRBV20-1 and TRBJ2-7; TRBD1 agrees at 11 bases. V gave up 6 bases and J gave up 4 bases; unmatched junction bases: 11. This CDR3 spans 15 amino acids. Germline V gene data show CDR1 as DFQATT and CDR2 as SNEGSKA (reference sequence). The CDR3 loop is CSAGGDRGRGYEQYF. The CDR3 DNA reads TGCAGTGCGGGGGGGGACAGGGGGAGAGGATACGAGCAGTACTTC.

This clonotype has ten or more counts. The chain carries TRBV27 and TRBJ1-1; 10 bases align to TRBD1. The germline CDR1 and CDR2 sequences are MNHEY and SMNVEV (reference sequence). The CDR3 is made up of 14 amino acids. V gave up 6 bases and J gave up 5 bases; unmatched junction bases: 6. CDR3 region: CASSLTGGWTEAFF. For the CDR3, the DNA is TGTGCCAGCAGCTTGACAGGGGGCTGGACTGAAGCTTTCTTT.

The rearrangement links TRBV6-2 or TRBV6-3 to TRBJ2-1, with 11 bases matching TRBD1. The CDR3 loop spans 14 amino acids. Per the germline V gene, CDR1 is MNHEY and CDR2 is SVGEGT. V lost 8 bases and J lost 8; bases outside the gene matches: 8. This CDR3 is CASLPDRGPDEQFF. The CDR3 region has the DNA TGTGCCAGCTTGCCGGACAGGGGGCCCGATGAGCAGTTCTTC.

This clonotype has a count of ten or more. The chain combines TRBV5-1 with TRBJ1-1, with D perhaps TRBD1 (6 bases). CDR1 and CDR2 from the germline V gene are SGHRS and YFSETQ. The CDR3 runs to 16 residues. Deletions cut 5 bases from V and 1 base from J, with 18 bases between. Here the CDR3 reads CASSFLPRGTNTEAFF. As DNA, the CDR3 is TGCGCCAGCAGTTTTCTTCCGAGGGGGACGAACACTGAAGCTTTCTTT.

The chain employs TRBV30 and TRBJ2-6; D remains unclear. Germline values: CDR1 GTSNPN, CDR2 SVGIG (reference sequence). The V end lost 3 bases, the J end lost 1 base, and 10 bases lay between the germline ends. The CDR3 loop spans 15 amino acids. CDR3 protein: CAWSPLLSGANVLTF. In DNA form, the CDR3 reads TGTGCCTGGAGCCCATTACTATCTGGGGCCAACGTCCTGACTTTC.

Comment on this clonotype: The CDR3 carries no conserved terminal phenylalanine or tryptophan, so it likely arises from a read error. The rearrangement joins TRBV4-1 to TRBJ2-7; D remains unclear. Trimming took off 4 bases at V and 0 bases at J, with 10 bases between the two ends. The CDR3 length is 14 residues. CDR1 and CDR2 (germline): MGHRA, YSYEKL. The CDR3 region has the DNA TGCGCCAGCAGCCCCGCATTGAGCTCCTACGAGCAGTACTTG. Residues: CASSPALSSYEQYL.

This clonotype was seen ten or more times. The J gene is TRBJ1-2, the V gene TRBV2; a weak D match, TRBD1 (5 bases). Germline V gives CDR1 SNHLY, CDR2 FYNNEI. V was trimmed by 7 bases and J by 8 bases, leaving 14 bases between them. This CDR3 comprises 12 residues. In DNA, the CDR3 is TGTGCCAGCACAGGGAGGAAATACGGCTACACCTTC. It yields the protein CASTGRKYGYTF.

V usage is TRBV29-1 and J usage is TRBJ2-2; D remains unclear. The CDR3 is 14 residues long. V was shortened by 4 bases and J by 0 bases, with 9 bases between the two germline ends. Germline V gene lookup returns CDR1 SQVTM and CDR2 ANQGSEA. The CDR3 DNA reads as TGCAGCGTTGTTTCCAGATCGAACACCGGGGAGCTGTTTTTT. Translated, it gives CSVVSRSNTGELFF.

The table lists this clonotype with many counts. The chain recombines TRBV20-1 with TRBJ2-2; D call uncertain. CDR1 and CDR2 from the germline V gene are DFQATT and SNEGSKA (reference sequence). V was clipped by 5 bases and J by 6 bases, with 7 bases between them. The CDR3 sequence is 11 residues long. Here the CDR3 reads CSAPLPGELFF. The DNA of the CDR3 is TGCAGTGCTCCTCTCCCCGGGGAGCTGTTTTTT.

This clonotype was observed many times. V and J are TRBV30 and TRBJ2-1; 7 bases fit TRBD2. Germline V gene data show CDR1 as GTSNPN and CDR2 as SVGIG (reference sequence). The V and J ends lost 5 bases and 7 bases, in that order; junction bases with no gene match: 2. The CDR3 consists of 11 residues. This CDR3 reads CAWGAGNEQFF. The CDR3 DNA reads TGTGCCTGGGGAGCGGGGAATGAGCAGTTCTTC.

This clonotype was observed a handful of times. CDR3 DNA: TGTGCCAGCAGCCAAGCCGCAGCCTTCGGGGAAAAACTGTTTTTT. This translates into CASSQAAAFGEKLFF. The chain couples TRBV3-1 to TRBJ1-4, with no clear D. Germline lookup yields CDR1 LGHDT and CDR2 YNNKEL (reference sequence). CDR3 size: 15 residues. Deletions cut 1 base from V and 8 bases from J, with 14 bases between.

This chain links TRBV9 with TRBJ1-1; tentative D call: TRBD1 (6 bases). V dropped 2 bases and J dropped 2 bases, with 13 bases sitting between them. The CDR3 sequence is 15 residues long. Germline CDR1 SGDLS, CDR2 YYNGEE. CDR3 sequence (DNA): TGTGCCAGCAGCGTTTGGGTGGACAGCAACACTGAAGCTTTCTTT. This encodes CASSVWVDSNTEAFF.

The genes are TRBV7-3 and TRBJ1-2; D not resolved. The V end lost 2 bases, the J end lost 4 bases, and 20 bases lay between the germline ends. Germline V lookup: CDR1 SGHTA, CDR2 FQGTGA. CDR3 length equals 17 residues. The CDR3 reads CASSLYEGFGPFYGYTF. The CDR3 DNA reads TGTGCCAGCAGCTTATACGAAGGGTTTGGACCCTTCTATGGCTACACCTTC.

The chain links TRBV19 to TRBJ2-3; D unresolved. The CDR3 has 16 residues. V lost 0 bases, J lost 0 bases, and 10 bases lay in between. Germline lookup yields CDR1 LNHDA and CDR2 SQIVND (reference sequence). The CDR3 DNA reads TGTGCCAGTAGTATAGATATGGGTACTAGCACAGATACGCAGTATTTT. This sequence encodes CASSIDMGTSTDTQYF.

This chain links TRBV20-1 with TRBJ1-1; D uncertain. This CDR3 region has 14 residues. Germline V gene sequence: CDR1 DFQATT, CDR2 SNEGSKA (reference sequence). V lost 0 bases and J 0 bases, leaving 8 bases between the germline ends. The DNA of the CDR3 is TGCAGTGCTAGAGATCTTAGGCTGAACACTGAAGCTTTCTTT. This codes for CSARDLRLNTEAFF.

This clonotype was picked up many times. The rearrangement uses TRBV29-1 and TRBJ2-2; 9 bases map to TRBD1. CDR1 is SQVTM and CDR2 is ANQGSEA in the germline V gene. There are 15 residues in the CDR3. J lost 5 bases, V lost 4 bases, and 8 bases had no gene match. The CDR3 DNA reads as TGCAGCGTTGTACAGGGGGCGCTTTCTACCGGGGAGCTGTTTTTT. This codes for CSVVQGALSTGELFF.

This clonotype has a count of ten or more. The genes are TRBV6-9 and TRBJ2-5; no clear D. Germline V gene data show CDR1 as MNHGY and CDR2 as SVAAGI. The CDR3 runs 14 residues. V lost 3 bases and J lost 1, with 9 bases in between. CDR3 coding DNA: TGTGCCAGCAGTTACGCGGTGGGCCAAGAGACCCAGTACTTC. This gives the protein CASSYAVGQETQYF.

This clonotype was recorded many times. V gene TRBV10-3 combines with J gene TRBJ2-5; D not resolved. V gave up 3 bases and J gave up 3 bases, with 8 bases separating them. The CDR3 has 13 residues. Germline V gene sequence: CDR1 ENHRY, CDR2 SYGVKD. The CDR3 sequence: CAISEGSKETQYF. CDR3 bases: TGTGCCATCAGTGAAGGGTCTAAAGAGACCCAGTACTTC.

At least ten counts were recorded for this clonotype. The genes are TRBV28 and TRBJ2-7; 8 nucleotides match TRBD1. Germline CDR1 is MDHEN and CDR2 is SYDVKM. V was clipped by 4 bases and J by 12 bases; unmatched bases: 8. This CDR3 spans 12 amino acids. This chain's CDR3 is CASSSMTGALYF. Written as DNA, the CDR3 is TGTGCCAGCAGTTCCATGACAGGGGCCCTGTACTTC. Variable domain in full (rest from reference TRBV28 and TRBJ2-7): DVKVTQSSRYLVKRTGEKVFLECVQDMDHENMFWYRQDPGLGLRLIYFSYDVKMKEKGDIPEGYSVSREKKERFSLILESASTNQTSMYLCASSSMTGALYFGPGTRLTVT.

The chain recombines TRBV7-8 with TRBJ1-2; 9 positions agree with TRBD1. V lost 1 base and J lost 8; bases outside the gene matches: 11. In germline, CDR1 is SGHVS, CDR2 FQNEAQ. The CDR3 is made up of 16 amino acids. The CDR3 region has the DNA TGTGCCAGCAGCTTAGTTCTGGACAGGGGTGAGCGCGGCTACACCTTC. Translating it yields CASSLVLDRGERGYTF.

This chain joins TRBV3-1 and TRBJ2-7, with 15 positions matching TRBD2. The germline V gene has CDR1 LGHDT and CDR2 YNNKEL (reference sequence). V dropped 4 bases and J dropped 4; count of bases not matched to a gene: 5. This CDR3 has 16 amino acids. This CDR3 is CASSRGTSGRPYEQYF. Written as DNA, the CDR3 is TGTGCCAGCAGCCGGGGGACTAGCGGGAGGCCTTACGAGCAGTACTTC.

The sample holds a few counts of this clonotype. The chain employs TRBV6-1 and TRBJ1-1, with 12 bases matching TRBD1. Germline V gives CDR1 MNHNS, CDR2 SASEGT. The length of the CDR3 is 16 residues. Trimming at V came to 11 bases and at J to 1 base, leaving 11 bases not matched to a gene. CDR3 sequence reads: CASTPGQGARNTEAFF. In DNA form, the CDR3 reads TGTGCCTCGACTCCGGGACAGGGGGCGCGGAACACTGAAGCTTTCTTT.

This clonotype came up many times. The V call is TRBV28, the J call TRBJ2-1; 16 nucleotides match TRBD2. Trimming cost V 3 bases and J 6 bases; bases outside gene matches: 5. CDR1 MDHEN and CDR2 SYDVKM come from the germline V gene. The CDR3 runs 17 residues. CDR3 region: CASSLGLAGGPSNEQFF. The CDR3 nucleotides read TGTGCCAGCAGTTTGGGACTAGCGGGAGGGCCGAGCAATGAGCAGTTCTTC.